The clone carrying this T cell receptor (beta chain) came up once. Individuals drawn from 24 US areas were about 18 to 100 years old. Recovered status in Cohort 3 required two negative PCRs, clearance, or symptom resolution. These data are taken from a study of blood T cell repertoires in COVID-19. Study overall: Sources were T cells, B-cell-depleted T cells, or PBMCs; the material itself was cDNA or gDNA.

In the original processing: Amplification of reference gene primers provided the estimated nucleated cell counts. TCRdb's copy holds only in-frame clones and misses some; the assay was immunoSEQ multiplex PCR. That table supplies the V and J calls and clone size; D and trimming were determined from the DNA. The data show hundreds of thousands of clones, approximately 90% seen once. This CDR3 spans 17 amino acids. V lost 2 bases and J lost 2, with 17 bases in between. Germline lookup yields CDR1 SGHDT and CDR2 YYEEEE. Sequencing input: PBMCs or T cells enriched from blood (not recorded which). This sequence was found in a woman between 45 and 60 years old who had recovered from COVID-19. V usage is TRBV5-6 and J usage is TRBJ1-3; tentative D call: TRBD1 (5 bases). CDR3 bases: TGTGCCAGCAGCTTAAGGAACAGGCATCGCACTGGAAACACCATATATTTT. It codes for CASSLRNRHRTGNTIYF. The variable domain in full, with the rest retrieved from reference TRBV5-6 and TRBJ1-3, is DAGVTQSPTHLIKTRGQQVTLRCSPKSGHDTVSWYQQALGQGPQFIFQYYEEEERQRGNFPDRFSGHQFPNYSSELNVNALLLGDSALYLCASSLRNRHRTGNTIYFGEGSWLTVV.